A selection of T cell receptor beta chains follows, all from one sample in a study of blood T cell repertoires in COVID-19. This table comes from immunoSEQ multiplex PCR, and its TCRdb copy is limited to in-frame clones, with some not included. The sample consists of approximately 210,000 clones, over 75% of them appearing once. Input material: peripheral blood. These receptors were collected from a woman in her forties who had recovered from COVID-19. CDR3s include the opening cysteine and the closing phenylalanine or tryptophan. Fields, in order: clone size, J gene, D gene, V gene, CDR3 protein, CDR3 DNA. A D gene is named only where the DNA matches it firmly. The size entry is marked missing in some rows and otherwise reads once, few, many or a size class.

clone size: -
J gene: TRBJ2-5
D gene: -
V gene: TRBV2
CDR3 protein: CASSDRGEGETQYF
CDR3 DNA: TGTGCCAGCAGTGATAGGGGGGAGGGAGAGACCCAGTACTTC

clone size: -
J gene: TRBJ2-1
D gene: -
V gene: TRBV19
CDR3 protein: CASSEGASRGEQFF
CDR3 DNA: TGTGCCAGTAGTGAGGGAGCATCAAGAGGGGAGCAGTTCTTC

clone size: -
J gene: TRBJ2-1
D gene: TRBD2
V gene: TRBV27
CDR3 protein: CASSWYSGSDNEQFF
CDR3 DNA: TGTGCCAGCAGTTGGTATAGCGGGAGCGACAATGAGCAGTTCTTC

clone size: -
J gene: TRBJ2-4
D gene: -
V gene: TRBV27
CDR3 protein: CASSEGDFAKNIQYF
CDR3 DNA: TGTGCCAGTTCAGAGGGGGATTTCGCCAAAAACATTCAGTACTTC

clone size: -
J gene: TRBJ2-2
D gene: TRBD1
V gene: TRBV4-2
CDR3 protein: CASSQRTGGTTGELFF
CDR3 DNA: TGTGCCAGCAGCCAAAGGACAGGGGGGACCACCGGGGAGCTGTTTTTT

clone size: -
J gene: TRBJ2-7
D gene: TRBD2
V gene: TRBV6-5
CDR3 protein: CASTAAGAGYEQYF
CDR3 DNA: TGTGCCAGCACCGCAGCGGGAGCGGGCTACGAGCAGTACTTC

clone size: -
J gene: TRBJ2-1
D gene: -
V gene: TRBV9
CDR3 protein: CASSVAGISSYNEQFF
CDR3 DNA: TGTGCCAGCAGCGTAGCGGGAATTAGCTCCTACAATGAGCAGTTCTTC

clone size: once
J gene: TRBJ2-7
D gene: TRBD2
V gene: TRBV6-5
CDR3 protein: CATHEGGSHSYEQYF
CDR3 DNA: TGTGCCACGCACGAGGGCGGGAGCCACTCCTACGAGCAGTACTTC

clone size: -
J gene: TRBJ2-5
D gene: -
V gene: TRBV11-2
CDR3 protein: CASSLVTGVRETQYF
CDR3 DNA: TGTGCCAGCAGCTTAGTAACGGGGGTTAGGGAGACCCAGTACTTC

clone size: -
J gene: TRBJ2-1
D gene: TRBD1
V gene: TRBV24-1
CDR3 protein: CATSDAGTGLMNEQFF
CDR3 DNA: TGTGCCACCAGTGATGCCGGGACAGGGTTGATGAATGAGCAGTTCTTC

clone size: -
J gene: TRBJ2-5
D gene: -
V gene: TRBV2
CDR3 protein: CASGTQQETQYF
CDR3 DNA: TGTGCCAGCGGGACACAACAAGAGACCCAGTACTTC

clone size: -
J gene: TRBJ2-1
D gene: TRBD2
V gene: TRBV30
CDR3 protein: CARGLASEQFF
CDR3 DNA: TGTGCCCGTGGACTAGCCAGTGAGCAGTTCTTC

clone size: -
J gene: TRBJ1-2
D gene: -
V gene: TRBV3-1/TRBV3-2
CDR3 protein: CASSQGSPAGVYTF
CDR3 DNA: TGTGCCAGCAGCCAAGGCAGTCCGGCGGGAGTCTACACCTTC

clone size: -
J gene: TRBJ1-3
D gene: -
V gene: TRBV28
CDR3 protein: CASRRGRSSGNTIYF
CDR3 DNA: TGTGCCAGCAGGCGGGGTCGTAGCTCTGGAAACACCATATATTTT

clone size: -
J gene: TRBJ2-2
D gene: TRBD2
V gene: TRBV6-2/TRBV6-3
CDR3 protein: CASSFRTSLTGELFF
CDR3 DNA: TGTGCCAGCAGTTTCAGGACTAGTCTTACCGGGGAGCTGTTTTTT

clone size: -
J gene: TRBJ2-1
D gene: TRBD1
V gene: TRBV11-2
CDR3 protein: CASSIGTAHNEQFF
CDR3 DNA: TGTGCCAGCAGCATAGGGACAGCTCACAATGAGCAGTTCTTC